This paragraph covers one TCR beta chain sequence. This clonotype has a handful of counts. The clone's antigen remains unknown. No base quality information exists; no much larger clone differs at one position. For CDR1 and CDR2, the germline V gene lists SGHRS and YFSETQ. The junction shows trimming of 1 base on V and 8 bases on J, plus 12 bases between the germline ends. Counted from cysteine to phenylalanine, this CDR3 has 14 amino acids. Kept here is only the CDR3 DNA, which spans 42 bases and is read in frame from base 1. This specimen comes from a study of patients and donors after allogeneic stem cell transplantation (dated by TCRdb to the early 2020s). Libraries were constructed by RT-PCR. The instrument given in TCRdb is NextSeq 550. Clones were called with MiXCR by TCRdb after fastp trimmed the public reads at Q25, and only in-frame beta chains were retained. Rows are combined by CDR3 protein, so each entry shows the most common genes and DNA. The sample data list 800,000 to 1,000,000 distinct CDR3 sequences, and roughly 17% of these were observed just once. The top ten clones comprise 5% to 7.5% of the sample.

This receptor was taken from a human donor who was either an allogeneic HSCT recipient or a stem cell or donor lymphocyte infusion donor (not recorded which). It is not recorded whose cells these are; they may come from a transplant donor. The receptor chain draws on TRBV5-1 and TRBJ1-4, and TRBD1 may be the D gene, going by 5 matching bases. The specimen sequenced was blood, either unsorted or a sorted T cell fraction (not recorded which). The nucleotide sequence reads TGCGCCAGCAGCTTGACCCAGGGTGGGGAAAAACTGTTTTTT. Its translation reads: CASSLTQGGEKLFF.